The clone carrying this T cell receptor beta chain has ten or more counts. Its target is unknown. These data come from a study of T cells in Graves' hyperthyroidism and ophthalmopathy. Study details: Once the initial diagnosis was made, peripheral blood was obtained before any treatment. General study points: Ophthalmopathy was distinguished from stable hyperthyroidism by 13 V-J signatures.

This CDR3 has 14 residues. Trimming took 8 bases from V and 1 from J; bases not matched to a gene: 5. CDR1 and CDR2 (germline): MNHNS, SASEGT. Exclusion of patients followed from uncontrolled infection, other autoimmune disease, pregnancy or lactation. Extraction of PBMCs used roughly 10 ml of fresh peripheral blood. Amplified regions were TCR beta CDR3 sequences from RNA transcripts. The HTBI primer set served for first-round RT-PCR of the TCR CDR3. From the multiplex PCR reads, TCRdb called clonotypes with MiXCR, one entry per CDR3 protein. The sample lists about 250,000 distinct CDR3 sequences; 20% to 25% were seen once.

The specimen sequenced was blood. The chain carries TRBV6-1 and TRBJ2-5, with 9 positions matching TRBD2. This clonotype was obtained from a man aged 25 to 45 with Graves' ophthalmopathy. Here the CDR3 DNA reads TGTGCCAGCTCGACTAGCGGTCTCCAAGAGACCCAGTACTTC. It yields the protein CASSTSGLQETQYF.